This T cell receptor beta chain was identified during a study of CD8 T cells in ankylosing spondylitis (dated by TCRdb to the late 2010s). General notes on the study: The study profiled T cell receptor beta repertoires in healthy donors and ankylosing spondylitis patients to find disease-linked TCR variants. Samples of peripheral blood were taken, and for ankylosing spondylitis patients, synovial fluid was collected as well. The whole study cohort included some 100 healthy donors and 20 to 25 ankylosing spondylitis patients. General study outcomes and caveats: Blood from ankylosing spondylitis patients appeared to be characterized by a TCR beta motif composed of roughly 8 highly homologous amino acid variants. The disease-linked clones were reported to be significantly enriched in matched synovial fluid samples from ankylosing spondylitis patients. Some of the motif variants had been reported before in the synovial fluid and blood of reactive arthritis patients, a finding that suggests common disease-initiation mechanisms. A CD8+ phenotype was shown by the disease-linked clones, which were found at relatively low frequencies in peripheral blood.

The reads were generated on an Illumina HiSeq 2500. TCR beta libraries were prepared by quantitative 5'-RACE with molecular barcodes. Per the source publication's procedure: A new computational method based on a probabilistic model of VDJ rearrangement was used to identify disease-linked TCR variants. The raw public reads went through TCRdb reprocessing: fastp at Q25, MiXCR clone calling, in-frame beta chains kept. Under each unique CDR3 protein, matching rows form one entry showing the most common genes and DNA. In this record, the V and J calls reflect TCRdb's handling and not the investigators' own analysis. For this sample there are 220,000 or so distinct CDR3 sequences; about 17% appear just once. Of the sample, roughly 46% falls within the top ten clones. From the cysteine up to the phenylalanine, the CDR3 has a length of 13 residues. The CDR3 DNA has 39 bases and is translated from base 1. V lost 3 bases and J lost 2 bases; the stretch between them is 8 bases long. Based on the germline V gene, the CDR1 and CDR2 sequences are KGHSH and LQKENI.

Comments on this clonotype: This receptor's antigen is unknown. It has no much larger one-base neighbor in the sample; base qualities were not kept.

Sequencing used blood, either unsorted or a sorted T cell fraction (not recorded which). The clonotype originates from a male donor with ankylosing spondylitis. This chain is built from TRBV18 and TRBJ2-7, with the D gene uncertain. CDR3 sequence: CASSPVGTYEQYF. The bases read TGTGCCAGCTCACCCGTCGGAACCTACGAGCAGTACTTC.